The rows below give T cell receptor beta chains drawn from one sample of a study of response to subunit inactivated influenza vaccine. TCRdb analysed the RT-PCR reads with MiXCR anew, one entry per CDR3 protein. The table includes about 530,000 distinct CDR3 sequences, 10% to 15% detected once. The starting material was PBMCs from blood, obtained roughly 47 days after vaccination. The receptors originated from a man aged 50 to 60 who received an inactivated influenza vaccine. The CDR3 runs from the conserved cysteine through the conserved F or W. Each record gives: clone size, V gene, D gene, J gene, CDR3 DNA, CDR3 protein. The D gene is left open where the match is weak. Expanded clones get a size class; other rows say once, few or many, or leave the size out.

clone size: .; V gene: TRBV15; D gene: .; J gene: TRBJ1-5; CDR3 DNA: TGTGCCACCAGCAGAGATCAGGGACCTTATCAGCCCCAGCATTTT; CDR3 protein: CATSRDQGPYQPQHF
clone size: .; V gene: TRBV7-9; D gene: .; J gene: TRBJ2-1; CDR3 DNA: TGTGCCAGCAGCTTAGTGGGGTTGCAGTTCTTC; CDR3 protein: CASSLVGLQFF
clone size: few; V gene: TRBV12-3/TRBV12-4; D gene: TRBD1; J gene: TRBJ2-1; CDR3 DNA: TGTGCCAGCAGTTCTACCCGGGGACAGGGGTTCCTTGAGCAGTTCTTC; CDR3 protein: CASSSTRGQGFLEQFF
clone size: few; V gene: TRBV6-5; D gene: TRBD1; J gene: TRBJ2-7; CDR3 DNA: TGTGCCAGCAGTTACTCGACGGGACAGGGACCGGAGCAGTACTTC; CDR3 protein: CASSYSTGQGPEQYF
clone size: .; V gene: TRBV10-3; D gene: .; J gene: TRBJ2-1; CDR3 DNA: TGTGCCATCAATGGGGGGGGCTACCACAATGAGCAGTTCTTC; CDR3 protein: CAINGGGYHNEQFF
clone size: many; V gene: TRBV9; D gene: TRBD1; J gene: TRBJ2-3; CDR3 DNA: TGTGCCAGCAGCGAAAGGACAGGGGCGAACACAGATACGCAGTATTTT; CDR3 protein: CASSERTGANTDTQYF
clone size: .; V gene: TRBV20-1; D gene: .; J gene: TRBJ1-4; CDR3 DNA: TGCAGTGCCCAAACAGGGCCCAATGAAAAACTGTTTTTT; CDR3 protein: CSAQTGPNEKLFF
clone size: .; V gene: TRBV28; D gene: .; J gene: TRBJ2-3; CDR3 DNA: TGTGCCAGCAGTGCATGGGAGTTGCAGGGGCCAGATACGCAGTATTTT; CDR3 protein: CASSAWELQGPDTQYF
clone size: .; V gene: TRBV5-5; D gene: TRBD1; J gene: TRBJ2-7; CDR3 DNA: TGTGCCAGCAGCTCGCACGGGACAGTTGGGACCTACGAGCAGTACTTC; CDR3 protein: CASSSHGTVGTYEQYF
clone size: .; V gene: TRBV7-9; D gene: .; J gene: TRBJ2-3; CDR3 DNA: TGTGCCAGCGCGCGGGATACGCAGTATTTT; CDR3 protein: CASARDTQYF
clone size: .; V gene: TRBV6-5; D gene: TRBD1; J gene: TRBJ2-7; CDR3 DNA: TGTGCCAGCAGTTACTCTTTCGGGACAGGTTTTTCCTACGAGCAGTACTTC; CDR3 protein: CASSYSFGTGFSYEQYF
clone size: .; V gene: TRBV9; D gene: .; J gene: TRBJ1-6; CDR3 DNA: TGTGCCAGCAGCGTAGAGCAGGGGTGGGGAGCGAACTCACCCCTCCACTTT; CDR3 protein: CASSVEQGWGANSPLHF
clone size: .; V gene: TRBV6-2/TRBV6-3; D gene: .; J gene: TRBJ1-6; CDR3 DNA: TGTGCCAGCAGTTACAACGCAGATCGGGGACCCCTCCACTTT; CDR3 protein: CASSYNADRGPLHF
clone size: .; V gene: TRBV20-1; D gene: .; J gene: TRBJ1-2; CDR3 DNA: TGCAGTGCTAGGGACCGGGACTGGGTAGGGGCTAACTATGGCTACACCTTC; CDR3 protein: CSARDRDWVGANYGYTF
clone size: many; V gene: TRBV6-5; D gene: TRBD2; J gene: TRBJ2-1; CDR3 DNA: TGTGCCAGCAGTTCCGGGACTAACCTTCGGGAGCAGTTCTTC; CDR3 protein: CASSSGTNLREQFF
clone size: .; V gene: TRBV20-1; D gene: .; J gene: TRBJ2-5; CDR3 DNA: TGCAGTGCCAGCGACCGGACCGCGGCCCAAGAGACCCAGTACTTC; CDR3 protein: CSASDRTAAQETQYF
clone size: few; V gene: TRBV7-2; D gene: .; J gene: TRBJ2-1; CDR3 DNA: TGTGCCAGCAACGGGGCCAGCTCCTACAATGAGCAGTTCTTC; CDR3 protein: CASNGASSYNEQFF
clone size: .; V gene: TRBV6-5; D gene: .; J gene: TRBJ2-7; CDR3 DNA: TGTGCCAGCAGATTTACTCTGGGCTCCCACGAGCAGTACTTC; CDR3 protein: CASRFTLGSHEQYF
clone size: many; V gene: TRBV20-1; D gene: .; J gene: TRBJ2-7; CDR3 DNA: TGCAGTGCTATAAAGACAGTCACCTCCTACGAGCAGTACTTC; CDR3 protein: CSAIKTVTSYEQYF
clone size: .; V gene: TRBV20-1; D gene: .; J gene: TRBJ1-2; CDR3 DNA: TGCAGTGCTTCGATTTGGAGGGGCTTCTCCTCCCCTTATGGCTACACCTTC; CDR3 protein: CSASIWRGFSSPYGYTF
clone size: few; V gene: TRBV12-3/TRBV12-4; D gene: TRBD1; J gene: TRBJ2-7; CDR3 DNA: TGTGCCAGCACCCTATCCGGCAGGGGGCCCTACGAGCAGTACTTC; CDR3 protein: CASTLSGRGPYEQYF
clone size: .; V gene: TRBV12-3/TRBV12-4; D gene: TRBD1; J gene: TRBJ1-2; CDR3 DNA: TGTGCCAGCAGTCCCCGACAGGGTGCGGCGGGCTACACCTTC; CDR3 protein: CASSPRQGAAGYTF
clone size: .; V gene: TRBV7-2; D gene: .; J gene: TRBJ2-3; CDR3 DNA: TGTGCCAGCAGCTTATCATACGGGGTAGATACGCAGTATTTT; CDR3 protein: CASSLSYGVDTQYF
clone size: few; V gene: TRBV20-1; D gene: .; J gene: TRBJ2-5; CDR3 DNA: TGCAGTGCTCTCAGGGGAGAGGAGACCCAGTACTTC; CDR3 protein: CSALRGEETQYF
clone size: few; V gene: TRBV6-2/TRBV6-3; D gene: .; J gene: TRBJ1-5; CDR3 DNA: TGTGCCAGCAGTTATGCCAGGGACGGTCAGCCCCAGCATTTT; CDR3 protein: CASSYARDGQPQHF
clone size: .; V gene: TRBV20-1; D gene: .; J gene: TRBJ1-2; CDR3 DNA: TGCAGTGCTAGAGAACGGATTTTGGACTATGGCTACACCTTC; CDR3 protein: CSARERILDYGYTF
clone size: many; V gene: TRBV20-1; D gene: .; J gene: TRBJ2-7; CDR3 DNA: TGCAGTGCTAGGGGGGGCCACGAGCAGTACTTC; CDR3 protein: CSARGGHEQYF
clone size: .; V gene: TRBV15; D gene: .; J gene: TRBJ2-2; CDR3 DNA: TGTGCCACCGAGGTGAGGCGGACGGGGAACACCGGGGAGCTGTTTTTT; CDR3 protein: CATEVRRTGNTGELFF
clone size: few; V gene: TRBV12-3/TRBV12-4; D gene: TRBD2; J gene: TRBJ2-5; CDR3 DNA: TGTGCCAGCAGTCCGACTAGCGGGAGGCCCCAAGAGACCCAGTACTTC; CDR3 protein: CASSPTSGRPQETQYF
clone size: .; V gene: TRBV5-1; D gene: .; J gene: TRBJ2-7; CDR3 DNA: TGCGCCAGCAGCTTGGCGGGAATGGCTTCATTGGCCTACGAGCAGTACTTC; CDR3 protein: CASSLAGMASLAYEQYF
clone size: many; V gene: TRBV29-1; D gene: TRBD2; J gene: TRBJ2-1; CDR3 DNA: TGCAGCGTCGGGACTAGCGGCTACAATGAGCAGTTCTTC; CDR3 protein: CSVGTSGYNEQFF
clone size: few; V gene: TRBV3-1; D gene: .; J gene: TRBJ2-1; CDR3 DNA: TGTGCCAGCAGCCAAGGCCAGATCTACAATGAGCAGTTCTTC; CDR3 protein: CASSQGQIYNEQFF
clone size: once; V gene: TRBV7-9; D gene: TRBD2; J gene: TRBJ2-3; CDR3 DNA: TGTGCCAGCAGCAGGGGAGGGGTTGATACGCAGTATTTT; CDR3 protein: CASSRGGVDTQYF
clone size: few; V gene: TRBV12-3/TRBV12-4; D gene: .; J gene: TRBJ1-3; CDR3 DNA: TGTGCCAGCAGACCTAGGTACGGACTATCTGGAAACACCATATATTTT; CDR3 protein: CASRPRYGLSGNTIYF
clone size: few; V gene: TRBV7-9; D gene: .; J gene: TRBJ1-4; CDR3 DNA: TGTGCCAGCAGCTTAGCTGGAACAGTTAATGAAAAACTGTTTTTT; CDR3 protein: CASSLAGTVNEKLFF
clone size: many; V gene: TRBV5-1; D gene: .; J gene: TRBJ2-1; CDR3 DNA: TGCGCCAGCAGCTTGGAACGATTTGAGCAGTTCTTC; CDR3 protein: CASSLERFEQFF
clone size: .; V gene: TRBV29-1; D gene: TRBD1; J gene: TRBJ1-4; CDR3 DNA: TGCAGCGTTGCCCTCCTGGGACAGGGGGAAACTAATGAAAAACTGTTTTTT; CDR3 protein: CSVALLGQGETNEKLFF
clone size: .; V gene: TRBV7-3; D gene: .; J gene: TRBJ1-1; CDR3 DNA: TGTGCCAGCAGCTTAACGAGGGCCATGAACACTGAAGCTTTCTTT; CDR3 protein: CASSLTRAMNTEAFF
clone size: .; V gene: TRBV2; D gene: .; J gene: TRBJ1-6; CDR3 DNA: TGTGCCAGCAGTGTCGACCCAAGCTATTCACCCCTCCACTTT; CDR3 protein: CASSVDPSYSPLHF
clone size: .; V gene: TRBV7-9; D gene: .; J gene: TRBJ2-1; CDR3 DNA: TGTGCCAGCAGCCTAGAGGGCGGGGCACGCAATGAGCAGTTCTTC; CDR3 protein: CASSLEGGARNEQFF
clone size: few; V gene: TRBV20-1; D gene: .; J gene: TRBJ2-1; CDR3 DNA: TGCAGTGCTAGAGTAGTAGCGGGAGTGGGGACAGGGAATGAGCAGTTCTTC; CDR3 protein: CSARVVAGVGTGNEQFF
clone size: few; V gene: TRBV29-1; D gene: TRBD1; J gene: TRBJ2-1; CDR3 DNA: TGCAGCGTTGGGGGGACAGGTCACAATGAGCAGTTCTTC; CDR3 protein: CSVGGTGHNEQFF
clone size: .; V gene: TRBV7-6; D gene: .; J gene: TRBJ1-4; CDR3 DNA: TGTGCCAGCAGCTTATATGGGATTAGCACTAATGAAAAACTGTTTTTT; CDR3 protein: CASSLYGISTNEKLFF
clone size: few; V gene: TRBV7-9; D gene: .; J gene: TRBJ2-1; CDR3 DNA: TGTGCCAGCAGCGCGGGACGGATCAGTTCCAATGAGCAGTTCTTC; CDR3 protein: CASSAGRISSNEQFF
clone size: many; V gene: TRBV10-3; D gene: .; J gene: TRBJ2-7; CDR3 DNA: TGTGCCATCAGTGGCTCGTCGGGGTCCTACGAGCAGTACTTC; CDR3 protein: CAISGSSGSYEQYF
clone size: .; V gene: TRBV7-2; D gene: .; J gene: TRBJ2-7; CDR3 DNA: TGTGTCAGCAGCTTCCCCCACTGGGAGGAGCAGTACTTC; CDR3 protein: CVSSFPHWEEQYF
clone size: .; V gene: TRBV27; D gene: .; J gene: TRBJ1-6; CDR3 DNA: TGTGCCAGCAGTTTACAGGCAGGCTCACCCCTCCACTTT; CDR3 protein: CASSLQAGSPLHF
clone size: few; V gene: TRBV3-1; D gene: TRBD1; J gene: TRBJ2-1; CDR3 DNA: TGTGCCAGCAGCCAAGTTCGACCAGGGGGCCGCACCTACAATGAGCAGTTCTTC; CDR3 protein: CASSQVRPGGRTYNEQFF
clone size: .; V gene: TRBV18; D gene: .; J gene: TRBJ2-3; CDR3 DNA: TGTGCCAGCTCCCTCACCGCGGGTACGGCAGATACGCAGTATTTT; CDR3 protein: CASSLTAGTADTQYF
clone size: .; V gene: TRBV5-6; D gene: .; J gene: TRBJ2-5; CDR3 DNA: TGTGCCAGCAGCTTCGGTGCGGCTTGGGAGACCCAGTACTTC; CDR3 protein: CASSFGAAWETQYF
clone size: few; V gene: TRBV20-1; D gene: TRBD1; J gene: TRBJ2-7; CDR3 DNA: TGCAGTGCCCGAAAAGCGGGACAGGGTTTGTCCTACGAGCAGTACTTC; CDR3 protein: CSARKAGQGLSYEQYF